The subject of this entry is one T cell receptor beta chain. Its antigen is unknown. CDR1 and CDR2 (germline): LGHDT, YNNKEL (reference sequence). The CDR3 is made up of 15 amino acids. The authors used around 3,800 ng of total RNA per TCR library. One entry per CDR3 protein, without DNA, is what TCRdb gives after re-calling the 5' RACE reads. The sample's table shows some 400,000 distinct CDR3 sequences. This sample was included in a study of monozygotic twins with inflammatory bowel disease. Whole-study results and caveats: IBD patients, compared with healthy twins, shared fewer clonotypes with others (especially with disease activity). Backing was not found for a single strong signal or clonotype associated with IBD. Healthy co-twins had higher TCRbeta inverse Simpson diversity than their IBD twins.

This chain uses TRBV3-1 with TRBJ1-1; TCRdb outputs TRBD1, but without DNA this stays unchecked. This receptor was obtained from a human donor with ulcerative colitis or Crohn's disease, or a healthy co-twin of an affected twin (not recorded which). Specimen: blood. CDR3 residues: CASSQDSYRGTEAFF.